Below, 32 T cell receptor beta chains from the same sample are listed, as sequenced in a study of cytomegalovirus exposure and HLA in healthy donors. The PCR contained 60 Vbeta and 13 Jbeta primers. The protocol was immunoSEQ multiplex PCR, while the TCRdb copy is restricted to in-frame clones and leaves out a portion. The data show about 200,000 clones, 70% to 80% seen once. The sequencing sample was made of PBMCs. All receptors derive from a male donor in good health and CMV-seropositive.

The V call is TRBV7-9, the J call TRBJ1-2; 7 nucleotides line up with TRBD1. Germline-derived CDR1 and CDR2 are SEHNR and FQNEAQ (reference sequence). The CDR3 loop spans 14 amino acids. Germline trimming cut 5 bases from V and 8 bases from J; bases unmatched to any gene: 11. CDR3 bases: TGTGCCAGCAGCCCAGCGACAGGGATCACGGGCTACACCTTC. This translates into CASSPATGITGYTF.

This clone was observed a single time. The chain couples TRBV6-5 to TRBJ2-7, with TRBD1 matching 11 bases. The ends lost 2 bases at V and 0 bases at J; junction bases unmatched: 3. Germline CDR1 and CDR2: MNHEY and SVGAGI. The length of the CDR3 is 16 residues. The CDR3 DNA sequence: TGTGCCAGCAGTTACAGGGACAGGGGGAGCTCCTACGAGCAGTACTTC. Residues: CASSYRDRGSSYEQYF.

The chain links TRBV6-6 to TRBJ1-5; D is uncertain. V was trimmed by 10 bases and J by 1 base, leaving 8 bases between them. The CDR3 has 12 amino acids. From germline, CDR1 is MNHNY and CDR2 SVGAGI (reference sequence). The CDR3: CATPRSNQPQHF. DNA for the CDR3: TGTGCCACCCCCAGGAGCAATCAGCCCCAGCATTTT.

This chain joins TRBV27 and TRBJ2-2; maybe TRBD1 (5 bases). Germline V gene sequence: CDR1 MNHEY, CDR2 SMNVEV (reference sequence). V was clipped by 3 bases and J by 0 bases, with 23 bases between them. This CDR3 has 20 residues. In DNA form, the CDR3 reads TGTGCCAGCAGTTTTAAGGGCCAGGGAAACTATTGGGCGAACACCGGGGAGCTGTTTTTT. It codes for CASSFKGQGNYWANTGELFF.

This CDR3 is CASSSGTSVRLDTQYF. The DNA of the CDR3 is TGTGCCAGCAGCTCAGGAACTAGCGTGAGGTTAGATACGCAGTATTTT. This chain joins TRBV7-8 and TRBJ2-3, with TRBD2 matching 7 bases. Unmatched junction bases numbered 12, after V lost 4 bases and J lost 5 bases. This CDR3 has 16 residues. CDR1 and CDR2 from the germline V gene are SGHVS and FQNEAQ.

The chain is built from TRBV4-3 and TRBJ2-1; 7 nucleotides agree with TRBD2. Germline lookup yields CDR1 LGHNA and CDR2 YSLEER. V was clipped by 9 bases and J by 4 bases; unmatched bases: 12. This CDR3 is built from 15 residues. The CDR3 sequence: CASQTRASGYNEQFF. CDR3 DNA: TGCGCCAGTCAAACTCGGGCTAGCGGTTACAATGAGCAGTTCTTC.

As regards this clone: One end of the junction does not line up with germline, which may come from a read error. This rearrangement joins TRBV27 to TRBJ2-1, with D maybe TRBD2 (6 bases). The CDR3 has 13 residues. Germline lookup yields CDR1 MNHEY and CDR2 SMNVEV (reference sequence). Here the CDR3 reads CAISSGAGGEQFF. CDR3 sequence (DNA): TGTGCCATCAGTTCGGGAGCCGGGGGTGAGCAGTTCTTC.

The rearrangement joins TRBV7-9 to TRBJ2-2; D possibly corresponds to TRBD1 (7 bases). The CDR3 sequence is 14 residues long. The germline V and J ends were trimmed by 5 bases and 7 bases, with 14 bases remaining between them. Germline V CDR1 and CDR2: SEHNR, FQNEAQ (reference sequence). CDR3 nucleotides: TGTGCCAGCAGCAACTCAGGGGGAGGCGGGGAGCTGTTTTTT. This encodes CASSNSGGGGELFF.

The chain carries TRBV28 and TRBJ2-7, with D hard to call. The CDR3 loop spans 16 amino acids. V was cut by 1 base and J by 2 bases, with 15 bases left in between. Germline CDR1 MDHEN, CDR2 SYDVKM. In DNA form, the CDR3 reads TGTGCCAGCAGTTTATTACCCACCCCAGGAACCTACGAGCAGTACTTC. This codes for CASSLLPTPGTYEQYF.

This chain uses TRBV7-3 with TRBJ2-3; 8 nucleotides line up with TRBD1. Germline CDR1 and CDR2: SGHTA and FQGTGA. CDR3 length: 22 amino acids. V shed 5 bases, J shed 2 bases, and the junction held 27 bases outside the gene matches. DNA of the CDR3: TGTGCCAGCAGCCCAATCCTCCCCTCCGAGACAGGGGACGGGATTTACACAGATACGCAGTATTTT. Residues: CASSPILPSETGDGIYTDTQYF. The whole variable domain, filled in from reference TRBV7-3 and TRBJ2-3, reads GAGVSQTPSNKVTEKGKYVELRCDPISGHTALYWYRQSLGQGPEFLIYFQGTGAADDSGLPNDRFFAVRPEGSVSTLKIQRTERGDSAVYLCASSPILPSETGDGIYTDTQYFGPGTRLTVL.

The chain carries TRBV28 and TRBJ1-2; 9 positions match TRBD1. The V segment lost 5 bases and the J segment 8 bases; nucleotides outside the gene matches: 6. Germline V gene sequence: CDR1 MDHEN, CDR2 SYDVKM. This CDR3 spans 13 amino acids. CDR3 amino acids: CASSIGTGNGYTF. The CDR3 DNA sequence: TGTGCCAGCAGTATCGGGACAGGGAACGGCTACACCTTC.

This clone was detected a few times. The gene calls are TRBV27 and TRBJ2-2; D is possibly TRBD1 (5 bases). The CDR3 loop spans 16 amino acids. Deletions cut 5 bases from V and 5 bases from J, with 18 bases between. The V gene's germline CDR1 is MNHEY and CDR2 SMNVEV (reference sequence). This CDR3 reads CASSTLGRAPTGELFF. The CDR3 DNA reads TGTGCCAGCAGTACTCTGGGGCGTGCGCCAACCGGGGAGCTGTTTTTT.

The CDR3 loop reads CASSAGTASGNTIYF. The CDR3 bases are TGTGCCAGCAGCGCCGGGACAGCCTCTGGAAACACCATATATTTT. The genes are TRBV9 and TRBJ1-3, with 7 bases identical to TRBD1. In germline, CDR1 is SGDLS, CDR2 YYNGEE. After removal of 3 bases from V and 0 bases from J, the junction contained 3 bases not matched to a gene. The CDR3 runs to 15 residues.

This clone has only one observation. For the CDR3, the DNA is TGTGCCAGCAGCTTGGGTGGCCTAGGTCGCCGAGAACTGTTTTTT. Translation gives CASSLGGLGRRELFF. The V and J genes are TRBV7-8 and TRBJ1-4; no clear D gene. Looked up from germline, CDR1 is SGHVS and CDR2 is FQNEAQ. CDR3 length: 15 residues. V shed 3 bases and J shed 12 bases, with 20 bases lying between them.

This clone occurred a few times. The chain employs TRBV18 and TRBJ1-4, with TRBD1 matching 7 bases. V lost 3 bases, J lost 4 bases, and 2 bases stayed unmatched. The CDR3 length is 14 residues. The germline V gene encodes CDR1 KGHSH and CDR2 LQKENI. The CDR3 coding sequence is TGTGCCAGCTCACCCCGGGACAGTAATGAAAAACTGTTTTTT. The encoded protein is CASSPRDSNEKLFF.

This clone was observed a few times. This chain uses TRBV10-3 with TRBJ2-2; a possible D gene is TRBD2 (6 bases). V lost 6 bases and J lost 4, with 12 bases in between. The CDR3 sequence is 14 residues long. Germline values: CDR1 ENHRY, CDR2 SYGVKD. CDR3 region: CAIRGPAGTGELFF. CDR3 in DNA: TGTGCCATCAGAGGTCCAGCGGGCACCGGGGAGCTGTTTTTT.

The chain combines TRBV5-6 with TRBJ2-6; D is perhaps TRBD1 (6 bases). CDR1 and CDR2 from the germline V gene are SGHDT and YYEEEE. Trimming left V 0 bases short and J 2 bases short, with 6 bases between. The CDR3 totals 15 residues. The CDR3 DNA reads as TGTGCCAGCAGCTTGGAGGGGGCTGGGGCCAACGTCCTGACTTTC. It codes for CASSLEGAGANVLTF.

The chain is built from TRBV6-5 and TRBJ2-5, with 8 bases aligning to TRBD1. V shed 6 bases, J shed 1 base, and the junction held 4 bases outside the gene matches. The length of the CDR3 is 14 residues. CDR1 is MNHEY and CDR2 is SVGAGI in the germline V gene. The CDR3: CASSYGQGQETQYF. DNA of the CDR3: TGTGCCAGCAGCTACGGACAGGGCCAAGAGACCCAGTACTTC.

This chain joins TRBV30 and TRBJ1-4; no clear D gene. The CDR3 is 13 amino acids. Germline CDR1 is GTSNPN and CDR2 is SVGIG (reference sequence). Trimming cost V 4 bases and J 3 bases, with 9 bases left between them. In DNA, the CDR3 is TGTGCCTGGACCGGGAGGGCTAATGAAAAACTGTTTTTT. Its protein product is CAWTGRANEKLFF.

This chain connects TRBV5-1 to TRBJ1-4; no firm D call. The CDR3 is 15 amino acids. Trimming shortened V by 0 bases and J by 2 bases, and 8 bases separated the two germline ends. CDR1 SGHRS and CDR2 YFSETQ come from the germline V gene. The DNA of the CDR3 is TGCGCCAGCAGCTTGGGTGGCATGACTAATGAAAAACTGTTTTTT. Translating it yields CASSLGGMTNEKLFF.

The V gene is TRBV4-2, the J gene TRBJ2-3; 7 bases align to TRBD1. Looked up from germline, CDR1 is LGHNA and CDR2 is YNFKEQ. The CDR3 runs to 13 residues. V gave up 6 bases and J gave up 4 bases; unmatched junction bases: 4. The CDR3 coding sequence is TGTGCCAGCAGAGACAGGGTAGCAGATACGCAGTATTTT. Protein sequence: CASRDRVADTQYF.

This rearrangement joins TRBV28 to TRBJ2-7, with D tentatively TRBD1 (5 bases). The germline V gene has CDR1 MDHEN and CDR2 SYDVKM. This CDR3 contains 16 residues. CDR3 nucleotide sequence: TGTGCGACAAGGGGAACCGGACGAAAGCTACTCTACGAGCAGTACTTC. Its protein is CATRGTGRKLLYEQYF.

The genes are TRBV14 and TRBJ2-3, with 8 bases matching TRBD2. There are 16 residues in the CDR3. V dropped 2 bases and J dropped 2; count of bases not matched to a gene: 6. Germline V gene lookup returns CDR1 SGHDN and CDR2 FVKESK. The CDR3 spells CASSQTAGGDTDTQYF. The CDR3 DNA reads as TGTGCCAGCAGCCAAACGGCGGGGGGCGACACAGATACGCAGTATTTT.

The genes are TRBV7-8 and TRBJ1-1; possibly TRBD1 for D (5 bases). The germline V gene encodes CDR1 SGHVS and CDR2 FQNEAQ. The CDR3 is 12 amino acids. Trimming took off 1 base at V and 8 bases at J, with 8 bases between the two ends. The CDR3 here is CASSLVGQEAFF. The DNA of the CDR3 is TGTGCCAGCAGCTTAGTGGGGCAGGAAGCTTTCTTT.

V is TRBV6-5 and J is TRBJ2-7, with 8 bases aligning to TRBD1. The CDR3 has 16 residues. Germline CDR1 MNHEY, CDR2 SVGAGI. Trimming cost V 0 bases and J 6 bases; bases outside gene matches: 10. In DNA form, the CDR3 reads TGTGCCAGCAGTTACTCGATGGACAGGGTTTTGGCCGAGCAGTACTTC. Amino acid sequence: CASSYSMDRVLAEQYF.

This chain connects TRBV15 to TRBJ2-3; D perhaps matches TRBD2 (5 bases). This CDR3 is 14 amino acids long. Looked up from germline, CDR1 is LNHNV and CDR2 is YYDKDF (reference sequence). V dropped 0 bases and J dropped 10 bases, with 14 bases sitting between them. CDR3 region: CATSRDSSVGAQYF. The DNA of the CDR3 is TGTGCCACCAGCAGAGATTCATCGGTGGGAGCGCAGTATTTT.

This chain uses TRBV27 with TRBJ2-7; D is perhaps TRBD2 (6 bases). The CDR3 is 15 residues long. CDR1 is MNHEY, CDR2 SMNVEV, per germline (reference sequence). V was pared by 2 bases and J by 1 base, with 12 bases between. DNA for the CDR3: TGTGCCAGCAGTTTAAGTCTTGGAGGGTCCTACGAGCAGTACTTC. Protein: CASSLSLGGSYEQYF.

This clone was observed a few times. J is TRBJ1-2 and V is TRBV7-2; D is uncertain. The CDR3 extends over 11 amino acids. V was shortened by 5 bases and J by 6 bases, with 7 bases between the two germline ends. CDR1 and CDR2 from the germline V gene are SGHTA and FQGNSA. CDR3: CASSPQHGYTF. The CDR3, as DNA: TGTGCCAGCAGCCCACAGCATGGCTACACCTTC. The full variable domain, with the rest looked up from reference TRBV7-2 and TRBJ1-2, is GAGVSQSPSNKVTEKGKDVELRCDPISGHTALYWYRQSLGQGLEFLIYFQGNSAPDKSGLPSDRFSAERTGGSVSTLTIQRTQQEDSAVYLCASSPQHGYTFGSGTRLTVV.

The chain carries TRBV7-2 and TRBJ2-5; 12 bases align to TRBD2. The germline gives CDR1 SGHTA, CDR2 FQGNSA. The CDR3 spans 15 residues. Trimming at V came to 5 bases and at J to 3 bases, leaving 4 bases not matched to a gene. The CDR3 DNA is TGTGCCAGCAGCCCCGGACTAGCGGGGAAAGAGACCCAGTACTTC. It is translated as CASSPGLAGKETQYF.

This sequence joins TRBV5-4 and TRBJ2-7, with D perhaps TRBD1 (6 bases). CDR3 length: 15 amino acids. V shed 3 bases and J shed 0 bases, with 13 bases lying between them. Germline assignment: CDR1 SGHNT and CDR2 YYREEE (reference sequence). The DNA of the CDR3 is TGTGCCAGCAGCTCCCTGACAGGTAGCTCCTACGAGCAGTACTTC. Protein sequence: CASSSLTGSSYEQYF.

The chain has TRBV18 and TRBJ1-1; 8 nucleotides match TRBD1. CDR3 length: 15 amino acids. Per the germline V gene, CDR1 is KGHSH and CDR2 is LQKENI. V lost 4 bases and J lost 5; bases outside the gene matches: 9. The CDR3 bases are TGTGCCAGCTCACTGTCAGGACAGGGACTAACTGAAGCTTTCTTT. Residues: CASSLSGQGLTEAFF. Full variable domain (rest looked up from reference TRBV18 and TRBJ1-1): NAGVMQNPRHLVRRRGQEARLRCSPMKGHSHVYWYRQLPEEGLKFMVYLQKENIIDESGMPKERFSAEFPKEGPSILRIQQVVRGDSAAYFCASSLSGQGLTEAFFGQGTRLTVV.

The chain's CDR3 is CASSFNVGANVLTF. CDR3 in DNA: TGTGCCAGCAGCTTCAATGTTGGGGCCAACGTCCTGACTTTC. The chain recombines TRBV13 with TRBJ2-6; D is undetermined. V was cut by 3 bases and J by 3 bases, with 6 bases left in between. CDR3 length: 14 amino acids. The germline CDR1 and CDR2 sequences are PRHDT and FYEKMQ (reference sequence).